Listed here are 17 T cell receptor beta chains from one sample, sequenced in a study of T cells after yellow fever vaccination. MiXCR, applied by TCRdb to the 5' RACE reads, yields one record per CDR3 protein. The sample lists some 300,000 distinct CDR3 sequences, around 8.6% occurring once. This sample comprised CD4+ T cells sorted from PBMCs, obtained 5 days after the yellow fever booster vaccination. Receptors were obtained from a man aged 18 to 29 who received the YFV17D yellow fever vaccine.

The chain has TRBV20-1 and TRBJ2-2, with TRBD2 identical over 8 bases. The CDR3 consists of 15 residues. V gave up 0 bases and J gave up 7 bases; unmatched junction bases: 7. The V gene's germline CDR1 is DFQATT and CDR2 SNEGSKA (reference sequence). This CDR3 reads CSARDARGGNGELFF. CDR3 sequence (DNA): TGCAGTGCTAGAGATGCACGGGGGGGGAACGGGGAGCTGTTTTTT.

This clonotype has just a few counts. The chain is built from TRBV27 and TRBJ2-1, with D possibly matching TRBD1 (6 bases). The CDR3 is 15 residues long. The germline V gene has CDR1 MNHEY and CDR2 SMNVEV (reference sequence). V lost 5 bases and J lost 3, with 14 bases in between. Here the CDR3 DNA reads TGTGCCAGCAGTGTGACCCGGGACAACTACAATGAGCAGTTCTTC. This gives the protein CASSVTRDNYNEQFF.

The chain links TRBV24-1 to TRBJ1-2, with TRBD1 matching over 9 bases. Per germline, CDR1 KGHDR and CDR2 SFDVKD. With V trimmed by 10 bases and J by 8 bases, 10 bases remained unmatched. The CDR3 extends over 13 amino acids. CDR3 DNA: TGTGCCACAGCCGCAGGACAGGGGAAGGGCTACACCTTC. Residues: CATAAGQGKGYTF.

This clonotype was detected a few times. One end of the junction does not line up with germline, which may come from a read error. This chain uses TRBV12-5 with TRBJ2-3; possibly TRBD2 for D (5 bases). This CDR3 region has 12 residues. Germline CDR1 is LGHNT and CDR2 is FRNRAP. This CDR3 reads CASGLDRKDRGF. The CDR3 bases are TGTGCTAGTGGTTTGGATCGCAAGGACCGGGGTTTT.

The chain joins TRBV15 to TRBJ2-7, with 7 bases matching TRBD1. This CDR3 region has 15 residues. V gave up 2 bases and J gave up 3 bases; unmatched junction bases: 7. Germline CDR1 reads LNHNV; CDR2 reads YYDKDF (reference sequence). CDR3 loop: CATSRSRQGVYEQYF. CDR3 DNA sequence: TGTGCCACCAGCAGAAGCCGACAGGGAGTCTACGAGCAGTACTTC.

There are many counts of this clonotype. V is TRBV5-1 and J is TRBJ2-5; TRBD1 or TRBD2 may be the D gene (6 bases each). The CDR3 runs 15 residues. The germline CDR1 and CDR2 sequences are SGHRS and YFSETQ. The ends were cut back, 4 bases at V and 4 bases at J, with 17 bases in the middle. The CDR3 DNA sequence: TGCGCCAGCAGCGTAGGGGGAGCGGGTCTAGAGACCCAGTACTTC. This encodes CASSVGGAGLETQYF.

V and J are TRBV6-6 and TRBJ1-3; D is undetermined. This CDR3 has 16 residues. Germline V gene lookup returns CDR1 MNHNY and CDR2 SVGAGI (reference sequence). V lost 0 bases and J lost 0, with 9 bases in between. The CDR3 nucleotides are TGTGCCAGCAGTTACTCACGGGGATCCTCTGGAAACACCATATATTTT. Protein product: CASSYSRGSSGNTIYF.

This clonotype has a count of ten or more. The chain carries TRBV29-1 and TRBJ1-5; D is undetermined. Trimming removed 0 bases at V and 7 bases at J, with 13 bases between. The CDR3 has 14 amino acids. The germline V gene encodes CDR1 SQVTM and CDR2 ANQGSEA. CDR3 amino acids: CSVEEAAGVQPQHF. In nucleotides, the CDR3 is TGCAGCGTTGAAGAAGCGGCGGGAGTACAGCCCCAGCATTTT.

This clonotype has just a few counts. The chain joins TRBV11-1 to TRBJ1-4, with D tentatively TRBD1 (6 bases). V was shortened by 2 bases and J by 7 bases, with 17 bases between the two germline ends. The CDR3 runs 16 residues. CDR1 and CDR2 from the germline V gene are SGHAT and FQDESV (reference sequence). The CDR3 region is CASSLIMTGGGEKLFF. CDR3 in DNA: TGTGCCAGCAGCTTAATTATGACAGGCGGAGGTGAAAAACTGTTTTTT.

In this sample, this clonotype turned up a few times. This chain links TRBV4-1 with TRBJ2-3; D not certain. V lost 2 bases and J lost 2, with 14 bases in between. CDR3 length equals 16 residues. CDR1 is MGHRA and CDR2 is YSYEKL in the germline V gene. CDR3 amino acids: CASSQFMGIPTDTQYF. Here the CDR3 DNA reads TGCGCCAGCAGCCAATTTATGGGGATACCCACAGATACGCAGTATTTT.

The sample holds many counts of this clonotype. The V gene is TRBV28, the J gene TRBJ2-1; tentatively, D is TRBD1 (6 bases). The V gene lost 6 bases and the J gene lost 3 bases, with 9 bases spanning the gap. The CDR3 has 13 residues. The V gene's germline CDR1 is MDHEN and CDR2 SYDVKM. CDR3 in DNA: TGTGCCAGCAGGCCGGACAGCTACAATGAGCAGTTCTTC. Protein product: CASRPDSYNEQFF. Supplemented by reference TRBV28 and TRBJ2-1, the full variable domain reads DVKVTQSSRYLVKRTGEKVFLECVQDMDHENMFWYRQDPGLGLRLIYFSYDVKMKEKGDIPEGYSVSREKKERFSLILESASTNQTSMYLCASRPDSYNEQFFGPGTRLTVL.

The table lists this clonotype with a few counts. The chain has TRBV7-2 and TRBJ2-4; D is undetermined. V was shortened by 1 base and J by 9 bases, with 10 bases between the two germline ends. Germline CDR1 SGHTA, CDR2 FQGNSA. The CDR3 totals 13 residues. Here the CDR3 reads CASSLEPKGIQYF. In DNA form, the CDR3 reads TGTGCCAGCAGCTTAGAACCTAAGGGCATTCAGTACTTC.

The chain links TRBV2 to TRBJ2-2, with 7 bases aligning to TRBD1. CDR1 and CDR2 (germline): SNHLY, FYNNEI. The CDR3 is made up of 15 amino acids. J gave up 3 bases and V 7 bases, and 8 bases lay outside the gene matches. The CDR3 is CASIEDRTYTGELFF. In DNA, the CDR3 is TGTGCCAGCATAGAGGACAGGACCTACACCGGGGAGCTGTTTTTT.

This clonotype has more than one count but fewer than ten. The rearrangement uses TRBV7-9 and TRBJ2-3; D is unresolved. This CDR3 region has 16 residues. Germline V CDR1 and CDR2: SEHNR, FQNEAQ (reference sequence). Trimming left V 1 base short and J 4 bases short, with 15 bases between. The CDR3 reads CASSLGSARWADTQYF. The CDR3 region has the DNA TGTGCCAGCAGCTTAGGGTCGGCAAGATGGGCAGATACGCAGTATTTT.

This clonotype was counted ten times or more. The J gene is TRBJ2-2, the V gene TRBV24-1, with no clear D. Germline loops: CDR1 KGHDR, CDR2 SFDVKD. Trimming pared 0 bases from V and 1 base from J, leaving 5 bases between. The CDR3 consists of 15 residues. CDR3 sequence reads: CATSDLNQNTGELFF. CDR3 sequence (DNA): TGTGCCACCAGTGATTTGAACCAGAACACCGGGGAGCTGTTTTTT.

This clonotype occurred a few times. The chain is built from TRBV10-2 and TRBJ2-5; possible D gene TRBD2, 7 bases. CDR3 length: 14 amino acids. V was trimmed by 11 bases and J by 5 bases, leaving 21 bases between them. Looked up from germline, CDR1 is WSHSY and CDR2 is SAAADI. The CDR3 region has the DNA TGCGCCGCAGCATGGGCGGGGGCAGAGGAGACCCAGTACTTC. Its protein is CAAAWAGAEETQYF.

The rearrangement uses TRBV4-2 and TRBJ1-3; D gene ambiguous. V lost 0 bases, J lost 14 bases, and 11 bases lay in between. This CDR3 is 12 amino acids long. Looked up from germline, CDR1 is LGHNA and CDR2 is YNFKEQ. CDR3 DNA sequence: TGTGCCAGCAGCCAAGATAGGCGGATCGTATATTTT. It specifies CASSQDRRIVYF.